The 26 T cell receptor beta chains in this list originate from one sample, sequenced in a study of T-cell memory formation after mild COVID-19. One entry per CDR3 protein results from TCRdb running MiXCR on the 5' RACE reads. Of roughly 300,000 distinct CDR3 sequences in the sample, approximately 14% are singletons; the top ten hold 22%. Sequencing was done on a sample of PBMCs or a T cell subset sorted from them (not recorded which). The receptors were gathered from a man younger than 35 who had mild COVID-19 (a few samples of this study predate the infection). Cell type and time point are not known.

The table lists this clonotype with a few counts. The rearrangement joins TRBV12-3 or TRBV12-4 to TRBJ1-4, with TRBD1 as a possible D gene (5 bases). Trimming left V 0 bases short and J 7 bases short, with 9 bases between. CDR3 length equals 14 residues. The CDR3 DNA is TGTGCCAGCAGTTTAGCAGGGGCCGGTGAAAAACTGTTTTTT. The encoded protein is CASSLAGAGEKLFF.

J is TRBJ1-4 and V is TRBV4-3; TRBD1 matches at 8 bases. V shed 3 bases and J 7 bases; nucleotides not matched to a gene: 1. The CDR3 sequence is 13 residues long. CDR1 is LGHNA and CDR2 is YSLEER in the germline V gene. This CDR3 is CASSQDRVEKLFF. As DNA, the CDR3 is TGCGCCAGCAGCCAGGACAGGGTTGAAAAACTGTTTTTT.

The rearrangement uses TRBV6-5 and TRBJ1-1, with D possibly being TRBD1 (6 bases). Per the germline V gene, CDR1 is MNHEY and CDR2 is SVGAGI. Deletions cut 2 bases from V and 5 bases from J, with 6 bases between. The CDR3 is made up of 12 amino acids. The CDR3 coding sequence is TGTGCCAGCAGTTACGGACAGACTGAAGCTTTCTTT. This sequence encodes CASSYGQTEAFF.

This clonotype occurred many times. CDR3 bases: TGTGCCAGCAACCCGACAGGGGGAGACATTCAGTACTTC. It specifies CASNPTGGDIQYF. V usage is TRBV7-2 and J usage is TRBJ2-4; 9 bases fit TRBD1. This CDR3 comprises 13 residues. V shed 7 bases and J 8 bases; nucleotides not matched to a gene: 6. Germline V gives CDR1 SGHTA, CDR2 FQGNSA.

The chain links TRBV20-1 to TRBJ1-1; D might be TRBD1 (6 bases). CDR3 length: 12 residues. Trimming shortened V by 4 bases and J by 5 bases, and 11 bases separated the two germline ends. Germline assignment: CDR1 DFQATT and CDR2 SNEGSKA (reference sequence). CDR3 sequence (DNA): TGCAGTGCTAAAGGGGGGGAGACTGAAGCTTTCTTT. This sequence encodes CSAKGGETEAFF.

This clonotype was observed many times. A read error may produce the germline difference seen at one junction end. The V call is TRBV7-7, the J call TRBJ2-3, with D possibly being TRBD1 (5 bases). This CDR3 has 14 amino acids. Germline CDR1 reads SSHAT; CDR2 reads FNYEAQ (reference sequence). The CDR3 DNA reads as TGTGCTAGCAGCTTAGGAAGGGGCGCAGATACGCAGTATTTT. Translation gives CASSLGRGADTQYF.

The chain is built from TRBV7-2 and TRBJ2-3; 10 bases are a match to TRBD2. Unmatched junction bases numbered 13, after V lost 5 bases and J lost 5 bases. Germline V gives CDR1 SGHTA, CDR2 FQGNSA. The CDR3 extends over 17 amino acids. The CDR3, as DNA: TGTGCCAGCAGCCCGTTCCGGGAAGCGGGGGGGAAAGATACGCAGTATTTT. Amino acids: CASSPFREAGGKDTQYF.

This clonotype turned up a few times. The CDR3 region is CASSPREGVYEQYF. As DNA, the CDR3 is TGCGCCAGCAGCCCCAGGGAGGGGGTCTACGAGCAGTACTTC. The V and J genes are TRBV4-1 and TRBJ2-7; a weak D match, TRBD2 (7 bases). Trimming took off 4 bases at V and 3 bases at J, with 13 bases between the two ends. The CDR3 length is 14 residues. Germline-derived CDR1 and CDR2 are MGHRA and YSYEKL.

CDR3 region: CASSVDLTNTGELFF. CDR3 nucleotide sequence: TGTGCCAGCAGCGTAGACCTGACGAACACCGGGGAGCTGTTTTTT. The chain combines TRBV9 with TRBJ2-2; no clear D. V lost 0 bases and J 0 bases, leaving 6 bases between the germline ends. The CDR3 contains 15 residues. The germline V gene encodes CDR1 SGDLS and CDR2 YYNGEE.

There are a few counts of this clonotype. The CDR3 protein is CATLLAGVHNEQFF. The CDR3 region has the DNA TGTGCCACCTTACTAGCGGGGGTTCACAATGAGCAGTTCTTC. The chain recombines TRBV3-1 with TRBJ2-1; 11 bases are shared with TRBD2. Germline loops: CDR1 LGHDT, CDR2 YNNKEL (reference sequence). J lost 5 bases, V lost 10 bases, and 7 bases had no gene match. The CDR3 spans 14 residues.

The chain links TRBV5-4 to TRBJ2-5; D unresolved. V dropped 0 bases and J dropped 1 base, with 7 bases sitting between them. There are 14 residues in the CDR3. Germline V lookup: CDR1 SGHNT, CDR2 YYREEE (reference sequence). CDR3 bases: TGTGCCAGCAGCTTGGGGCACTCCCAAGAGACCCAGTACTTC. Translated, it gives CASSLGHSQETQYF.

The V call is TRBV5-1, the J call TRBJ2-6, with D hard to call. Germline V CDR1 and CDR2: SGHRS, YFSETQ. The CDR3 runs to 16 residues. V lost 4 bases and J lost 4, with 15 bases in between. CDR3 DNA sequence: TGCGCCAGCAGCCGGCGGCCTGATGGCGGGGCCAACGTCCTGACTTTC. Protein sequence: CASSRRPDGGANVLTF.

This clonotype occurred a few times. V is TRBV12-3 or TRBV12-4 and J is TRBJ1-3; D gene uncertain. V was cut by 5 bases and J by 0 bases, with 14 bases left in between. This CDR3 has 16 amino acids. The CDR3 loop reads CASSVWTFSSGNTIYF. The DNA of the CDR3 is TGTGCCAGCAGTGTTTGGACTTTCAGCTCTGGAAACACCATATATTTT.

This clonotype was detected ten times or more. The chain has TRBV6-5 and TRBJ2-7; 8 bases match TRBD1. The CDR3 runs 16 residues. J was trimmed by 4 bases and V by 0 bases; bases with no gene match: 8. Germline V CDR1 and CDR2: MNHEY, SVGAGI. The CDR3: CASSYSTGQGFYEQYF. CDR3 bases: TGTGCCAGCAGTTACTCGACCGGACAGGGTTTTTACGAGCAGTACTTC.

This clonotype was detected a few times. V and J are TRBV28 and TRBJ1-3; weak D call: TRBD1 (5 bases). The germline V gene encodes CDR1 MDHEN and CDR2 SYDVKM. This CDR3 spans 14 amino acids. The V end was cut by 8 bases, the J end by 0 bases, with 11 bases between. The CDR3 DNA is TGTGCCAGCTATACGACAGACTCTGGAAACACCATATATTTT. Translation gives CASYTTDSGNTIYF.

Many counts were recorded for this clonotype. V usage is TRBV5-1 and J usage is TRBJ2-1, with TRBD1 matching 11 bases. Trimming removed 4 bases from V and 7 bases from J; junction bases left unmatched: 13. CDR3 length: 17 amino acids. Per the germline V gene, CDR1 is SGHRS and CDR2 is YFSETQ. CDR3 DNA: TGCGCCAGCAGCGTCCAAAGCACCGGGACAGGGGGGAATGAGCAGTTCTTC. It is translated as CASSVQSTGTGGNEQFF.

The V call is TRBV6-5, the J call TRBJ2-5; D possibly corresponds to TRBD2 (6 bases). Germline-derived CDR1 and CDR2 are MNHEY and SVGAGI. This CDR3 contains 14 residues. Trimming left V 6 bases short and J 4 bases short, with 15 bases between. CDR3 sequence (DNA): TGTGCCAGCAGGGACGGAGGGAGAGGAGAGACCCAGTACTTC. It encodes CASRDGGRGETQYF.

The sample holds many counts of this clonotype. The rearrangement joins TRBV13 to TRBJ1-2, with D unresolved. Germline CDR1 reads PRHDT; CDR2 reads FYEKMQ (reference sequence). V lost 3 bases and J 4 bases, leaving 9 bases between the germline ends. This CDR3 is built from 13 residues. CDR3 amino acids: CASSLDVLYGYTF. The CDR3, as DNA: TGTGCCAGCAGCTTGGACGTTCTCTATGGCTACACCTTC.

The chain carries TRBV6-2 or TRBV6-3 and TRBJ2-7; tentatively, D is TRBD1 or TRBD2 (5 bases each). This CDR3 has 15 amino acids. Germline CDR1 and CDR2: MNHEY and SVGEGT. With 6 bases removed from V and 3 bases from J, the gap between germline ends came to 18 bases. The CDR3: CASRHLGDLNYEQYF. The CDR3 coding sequence is TGTGCCAGCAGACACCTAGGGGACCTTAACTACGAGCAGTACTTC.

In this sample, this clonotype turned up a few times. V usage is TRBV9 and J usage is TRBJ2-7; perhaps TRBD1 as D (5 bases). This CDR3 has 14 residues. In germline, CDR1 is SGDLS, CDR2 YYNGEE. Trimming removed 0 bases from V and 2 bases from J, with 9 bases in between. The CDR3 DNA follows: TGTGCCAGCAGCGTAGGTACAGGAACCTACGAGCAGTACTTC. Residues: CASSVGTGTYEQYF.

This clonotype was seen a few times. The chain links TRBV18 to TRBJ2-5; possibly TRBD2 for D (5 bases). Per the germline V gene, CDR1 is KGHSH and CDR2 is LQKENI. Trimming pared 3 bases from V and 5 bases from J, leaving 13 bases between. This CDR3 spans 14 amino acids. In nucleotides, the CDR3 is TGTGCCAGCTCACCGGCGAGGGCGAGGGAGACCCAGTACTTC. Translating it yields CASSPARARETQYF.

The V gene is TRBV2, the J gene TRBJ2-7; tentatively, D is TRBD1 (6 bases). This CDR3 spans 13 amino acids. With 6 bases removed from V and 3 bases from J, the gap between germline ends came to 12 bases. Germline V CDR1 and CDR2: SNHLY, FYNNEI. CDR3 nucleotides: TGTGCCAGCAGCCGGACAGCCAACTACGAGCAGTACTTC. Its protein product is CASSRTANYEQYF. The full variable domain, its missing parts supplied by reference TRBV2 and TRBJ2-7, is EPEVTQTPSHQVTQMGQEVILRCVPISNHLYFYWYRQILGQKVEFLVSFYNNEISEKSEIFDDQFSVERPDGSNFTLKIRSTKLEDSAMYFCASSRTANYEQYFGPGTRLTVT.

The chain has TRBV15 and TRBJ2-2; 10 bases are a match to TRBD2. V was pared by 1 base and J by 5 bases, with 7 bases of the junction left unmatched. Germline-derived CDR1 and CDR2 are LNHNV and YYDKDF (reference sequence). The CDR3 contains 17 residues. The CDR3: CATSRVNSGGQTGELFF. The DNA of the CDR3 is TGTGCCACCAGCAGAGTGAATAGCGGGGGGCAAACCGGGGAGCTGTTTTTT.

This chain joins TRBV12-3 or TRBV12-4 and TRBJ2-1; no reliable D call. V dropped 0 bases and J dropped 6 bases, with 6 bases sitting between them. CDR3 length equals 13 residues. CDR3 DNA: TGTGCCAGCAGTTTAGCACTCTTCAATGAGCAGTTCTTC. Protein product: CASSLALFNEQFF.

This clonotype has a count of ten or more. V is TRBV5-1 and J is TRBJ1-5; no clear D gene. Looked up from germline, CDR1 is SGHRS and CDR2 is YFSETQ. The CDR3 extends over 14 amino acids. The V and J ends lost 1 base and 4 bases respectively, with 9 bases between them. The CDR3 DNA follows: TGCGCCAGCAGCTTGTCTGGAGGGAATCAGCCCCAGCATTTT. Its protein is CASSLSGGNQPQHF.

This sequence joins TRBV5-1 and TRBJ1-2; the D gene is possibly TRBD1 (5 bases). This CDR3 has 15 amino acids. CDR1 is SGHRS, CDR2 YFSETQ, per germline. Trimming stripped 4 bases from V and 2 bases from J, with 15 bases between. The CDR3 coding sequence is TGCGCCAGCAGCCCCGCCCAGGGATTCAACTATGGCTACACCTTC. It codes for CASSPAQGFNYGYTF.